This entry lists 8 T cell receptor beta chains sequenced from one sample in a study of blood T cell repertoires in COVID-19. Using immunoSEQ multiplex PCR, the repertoire was profiled, and TCRdb retains in-frame clones only, with some absent. The sample includes some 96,000 clones, 80% to 90% of them seen just once. Sequenced material: peripheral blood. These TCRs come from a human donor in a cohort sampled during active COVID-19.

The rearrangement joins TRBV6-4 to TRBJ1-2, with D tentatively TRBD1 (6 bases). Germline values: CDR1 MRHNA, CDR2 SNTAGT. This CDR3 has 14 amino acids. The germline V and J ends were trimmed by 2 bases and 7 bases, with 14 bases remaining between them. CDR3 sequence (DNA): TGTGCCAGCAGTGACCGGGGGGGCCACGGTGGCTACACCTTC. Its translation is CASSDRGGHGGYTF.

V usage is TRBV11-3 and J usage is TRBJ2-2; 11 nucleotides match TRBD2. Trimming took 0 bases from V and 6 from J; bases not matched to a gene: 3. CDR3 length: 16 amino acids. The V gene's germline CDR1 is SGHNT and CDR2 YENEEA. The CDR3 is CASSLDGTSGAGELFF. CDR3 nucleotide sequence: TGTGCCAGCAGCTTAGACGGGACTAGCGGAGCCGGGGAGCTGTTTTTT.

The chain is built from TRBV7-3 and TRBJ2-1, with 11 bases that match TRBD2. This CDR3 spans 18 amino acids. Germline CDR1 reads SGHTA; CDR2 reads FQGTGA. V was pared by 5 bases and J by 5 bases, with 14 bases of the junction left unmatched. This chain's CDR3 is CASSPGQNWGLADNEQFF. The CDR3 DNA reads as TGTGCCAGCAGCCCGGGACAGAACTGGGGACTAGCGGACAATGAGCAGTTCTTC.

The chain has TRBV28 and TRBJ2-2; 8 nucleotides agree with TRBD2. There are 14 residues in the CDR3. The germline V gene has CDR1 MDHEN and CDR2 SYDVKM. Trimming removed 3 bases from V and 9 bases from J; junction bases left unmatched: 6. The CDR3, as DNA: TGTGCCAGCAGTTTCGGAGCGGGAGCCAGGGAGCTGTTTTTT. It yields the protein CASSFGAGARELFF.

In DNA form, the CDR3 reads TGTGCCAGCAGTTACGGGGCGGGGGTGGCTTTCTTT. As protein: CASSYGAGVAFF. The rearrangement joins TRBV6-5 to TRBJ1-1, with D possibly matching TRBD1 (5 bases). Between the trimmed V and J ends, which lost 2 bases and 11 bases, there was a span of 12 bases. CDR3 length equals 12 residues. Germline values: CDR1 MNHEY, CDR2 SVGAGI.

To note about this clone: A read error may produce the germline difference seen at one junction end. The chain carries TRBV20-1 and TRBJ2-5; TRBD1 matches 9 bases. In germline, CDR1 is DFQATT, CDR2 SNEGSKA (reference sequence). The length of the CDR3 is 11 residues. The CDR3 DNA reads TGCAGGGCTACAGGGGGCCAGACCCAGTACTTC. Translated, it gives CRATGGQTQYF.

J is TRBJ2-7 and V is TRBV27, with D possibly TRBD2 on 5 matching bases. Germline CDR1 and CDR2: MNHEY and SMNVEV (reference sequence). V dropped 5 bases and J dropped 7 bases, with 18 bases sitting between them. The CDR3 contains 14 residues. The CDR3 region is CASSMTSSRGEQYF. CDR3 DNA: TGTGCCAGCAGTATGACATCATCCCGAGGGGAGCAGTACTTC.

The rearrangement links TRBV6-6 to TRBJ1-6, with unresolved D. CDR1 MNHNY and CDR2 SVGAGI come from the germline V gene (reference sequence). V was trimmed by 8 bases and J by 10 bases, leaving 21 bases between them. This CDR3 spans 15 amino acids. The CDR3 here is CASHKTGSPSSPLHF. The CDR3 DNA follows: TGTGCCAGCCATAAAACCGGGTCCCCTTCCTCACCCCTCCACTTT.